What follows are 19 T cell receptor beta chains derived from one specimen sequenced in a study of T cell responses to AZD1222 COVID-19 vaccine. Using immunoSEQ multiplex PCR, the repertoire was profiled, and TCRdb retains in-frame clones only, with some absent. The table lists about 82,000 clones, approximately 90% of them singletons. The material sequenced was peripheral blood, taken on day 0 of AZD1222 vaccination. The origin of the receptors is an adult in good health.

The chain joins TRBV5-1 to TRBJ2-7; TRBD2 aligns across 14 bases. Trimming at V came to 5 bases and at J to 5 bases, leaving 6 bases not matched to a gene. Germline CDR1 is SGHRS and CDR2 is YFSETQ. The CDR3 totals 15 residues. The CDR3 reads CASSAGTSGGHEQYF. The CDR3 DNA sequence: TGCGCCAGCAGTGCCGGGACTAGCGGGGGCCACGAGCAGTACTTC.

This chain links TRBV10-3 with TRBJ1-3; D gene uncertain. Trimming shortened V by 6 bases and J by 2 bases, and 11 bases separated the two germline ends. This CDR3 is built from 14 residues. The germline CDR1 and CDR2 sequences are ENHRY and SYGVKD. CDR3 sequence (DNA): TGTGCCATCAGGTCCACCGGAGCTGGAAACACCATATATTTT. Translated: CAIRSTGAGNTIYF.

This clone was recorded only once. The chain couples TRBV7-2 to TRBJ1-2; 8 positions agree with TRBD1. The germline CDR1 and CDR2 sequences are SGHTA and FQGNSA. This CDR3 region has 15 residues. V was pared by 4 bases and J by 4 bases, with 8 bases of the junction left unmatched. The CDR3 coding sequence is TGTGCCAGCAGCTCACAGACAGGGGCTGGCTATGGCTACACCTTC. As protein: CASSSQTGAGYGYTF.

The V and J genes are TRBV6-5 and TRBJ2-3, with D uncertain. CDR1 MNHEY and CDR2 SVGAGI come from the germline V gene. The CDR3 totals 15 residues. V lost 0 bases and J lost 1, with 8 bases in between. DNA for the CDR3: TGTGCCAGCAGTTACTCTGAACCAGGCACAGATACGCAGTATTTT. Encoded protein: CASSYSEPGTDTQYF.

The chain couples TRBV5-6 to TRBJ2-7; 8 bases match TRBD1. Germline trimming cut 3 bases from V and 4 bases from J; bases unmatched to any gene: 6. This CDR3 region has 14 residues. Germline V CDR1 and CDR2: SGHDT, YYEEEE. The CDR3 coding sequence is TGTGCCAGCAGCTCCCAGGGGGCCGGGTACGAGCAGTACTTC. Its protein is CASSSQGAGYEQYF.

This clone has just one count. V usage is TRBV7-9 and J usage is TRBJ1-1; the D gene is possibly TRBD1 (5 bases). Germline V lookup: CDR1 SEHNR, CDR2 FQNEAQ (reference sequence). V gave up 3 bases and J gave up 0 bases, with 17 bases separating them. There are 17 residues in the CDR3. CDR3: CASSFFPLTVMNTEAFF. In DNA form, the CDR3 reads TGTGCCAGCAGCTTCTTTCCGCTGACAGTTATGAACACTGAAGCTTTCTTT. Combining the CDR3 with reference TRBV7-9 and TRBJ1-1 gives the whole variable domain DTGVSQNPRHKITKRGQNVTFRCDPISEHNRLYWYRQTLGQGPEFLTYFQNEAQLEKSRLLSDRFSAERPKGSFSTLEIQRTEQGDSAMYLCASSFFPLTVMNTEAFFGQGTRLTVV.

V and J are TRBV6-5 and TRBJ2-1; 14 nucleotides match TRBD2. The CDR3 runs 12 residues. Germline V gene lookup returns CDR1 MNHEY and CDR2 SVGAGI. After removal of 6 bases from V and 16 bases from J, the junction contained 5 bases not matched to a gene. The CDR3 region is CASRRLAGGHFF. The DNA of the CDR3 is TGTGCCAGCAGACGACTAGCGGGGGGGCATTTCTTC.

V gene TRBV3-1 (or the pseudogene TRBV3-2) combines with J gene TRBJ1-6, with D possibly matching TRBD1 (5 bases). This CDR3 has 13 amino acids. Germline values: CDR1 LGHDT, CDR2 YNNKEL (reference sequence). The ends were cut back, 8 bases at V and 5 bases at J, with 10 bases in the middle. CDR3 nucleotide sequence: TGTGCCAGCCGAGGGGTCGATAATTCACCCCTCCACTTT. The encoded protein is CASRGVDNSPLHF.

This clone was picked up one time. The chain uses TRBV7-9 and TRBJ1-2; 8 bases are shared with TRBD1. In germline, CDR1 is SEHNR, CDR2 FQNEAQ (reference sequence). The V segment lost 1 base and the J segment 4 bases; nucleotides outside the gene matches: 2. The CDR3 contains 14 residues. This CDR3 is CASSLGQGSYGYTF. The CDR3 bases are TGTGCCAGCAGCTTAGGACAGGGGTCCTATGGCTACACCTTC.

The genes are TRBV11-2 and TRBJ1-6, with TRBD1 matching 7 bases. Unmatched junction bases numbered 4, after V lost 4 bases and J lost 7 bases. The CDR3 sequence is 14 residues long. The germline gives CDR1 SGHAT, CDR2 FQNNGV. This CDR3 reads CASSSTGKNSPLHF. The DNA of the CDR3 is TGTGCCAGCAGCTCGACAGGGAAGAATTCACCCCTCCACTTT.

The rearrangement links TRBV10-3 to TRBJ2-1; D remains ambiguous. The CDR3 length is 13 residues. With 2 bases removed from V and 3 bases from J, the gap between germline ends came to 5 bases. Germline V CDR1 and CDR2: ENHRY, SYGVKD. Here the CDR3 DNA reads TGTGCCATCAGTGAGGGGGACTACAATGAGCAGTTCTTC. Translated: CAISEGDYNEQFF.

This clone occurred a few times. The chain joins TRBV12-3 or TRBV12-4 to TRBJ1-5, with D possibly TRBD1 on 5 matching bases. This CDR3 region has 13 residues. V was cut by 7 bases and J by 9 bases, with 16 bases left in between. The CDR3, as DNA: TGTGCCAGCACCCCCTTAGTTGGGGGGCCCCAGCATTTT. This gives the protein CASTPLVGGPQHF.

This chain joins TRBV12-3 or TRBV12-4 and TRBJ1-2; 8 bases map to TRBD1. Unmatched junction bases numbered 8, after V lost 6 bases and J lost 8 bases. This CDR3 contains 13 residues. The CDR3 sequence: CASRGQGTLGYTF. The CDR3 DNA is TGTGCCAGCAGAGGACAGGGTACTTTAGGCTACACCTTC.

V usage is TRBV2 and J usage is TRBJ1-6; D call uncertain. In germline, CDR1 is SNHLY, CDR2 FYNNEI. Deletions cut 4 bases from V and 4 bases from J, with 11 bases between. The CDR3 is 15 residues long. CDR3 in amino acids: CASSGERAYNSPLHF. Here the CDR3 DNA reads TGTGCCAGCAGTGGGGAACGCGCTTATAATTCACCCCTCCACTTT. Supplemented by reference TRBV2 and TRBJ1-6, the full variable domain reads EPEVTQTPSHQVTQMGQEVILRCVPISNHLYFYWYRQILGQKVEFLVSFYNNEISEKSEIFDDQFSVERPDGSNFTLKIRSTKLEDSAMYFCASSGERAYNSPLHFGNGTRLTVT.

The CDR3 loop is CASRKSGTGGIGYTF. CDR3 coding DNA: TGTGCCAGCAGAAAATCCGGGACAGGGGGCATCGGCTACACCTTC. The rearrangement uses TRBV28 and TRBJ1-2; TRBD1 agrees at 12 bases. The CDR3 consists of 15 residues. Germline values: CDR1 MDHEN, CDR2 SYDVKM. The V segment lost 6 bases and the J segment 8 bases; nucleotides outside the gene matches: 10.

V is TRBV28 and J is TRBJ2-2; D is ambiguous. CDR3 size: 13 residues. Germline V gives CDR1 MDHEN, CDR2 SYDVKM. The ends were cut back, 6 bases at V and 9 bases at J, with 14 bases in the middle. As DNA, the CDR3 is TGTGCCAGCAGGGACCCTTCGGCGCGGGAGCTGTTTTTT. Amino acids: CASRDPSARELFF.

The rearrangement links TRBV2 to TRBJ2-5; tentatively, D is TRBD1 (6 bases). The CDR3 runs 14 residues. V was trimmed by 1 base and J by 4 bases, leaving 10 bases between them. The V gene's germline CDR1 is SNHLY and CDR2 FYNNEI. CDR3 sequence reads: CASSEGIGGETQYF. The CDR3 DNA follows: TGTGCCAGCAGTGAAGGGATAGGGGGAGAGACCCAGTACTTC.

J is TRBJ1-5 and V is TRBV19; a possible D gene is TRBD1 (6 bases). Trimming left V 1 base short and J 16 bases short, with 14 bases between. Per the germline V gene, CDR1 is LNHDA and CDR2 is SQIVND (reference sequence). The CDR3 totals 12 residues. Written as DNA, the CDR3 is TGTGCCAGTAGTATAGGACGGGGGCCCGGACATTTT. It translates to CASSIGRGPGHF.

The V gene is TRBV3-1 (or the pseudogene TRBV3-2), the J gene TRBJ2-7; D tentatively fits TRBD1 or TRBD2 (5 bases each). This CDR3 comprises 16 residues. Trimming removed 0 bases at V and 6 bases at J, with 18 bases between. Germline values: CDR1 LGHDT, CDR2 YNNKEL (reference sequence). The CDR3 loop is CASSQDPPARGGEQYF. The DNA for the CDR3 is TGTGCCAGCAGCCAAGATCCCCCCGCACGTGGGGGCGAGCAGTACTTC.